The clone carrying this TCR beta chain was seen at least ten times. Its antigen is unknown. These data are taken from a study of Graves' ophthalmopathy and Graves' hyperthyroidism. Findings of the study overall: In blood appeared most of the expanded thyroid clonotypes whose frequency exceeded 0.001.

Ophthalmopathy in the donors was of moderate-to-severe activity, with CAS ≥3, NOSPECS ≥4 and duration under 3 months. Reliance was placed on clinical symptoms, serum thyroxine, TRAb, thyroid ultrasound and orbital computed tomography for diagnosis. From RNA, the CDR3 regions of TCR beta chains were amplified and sequenced. Second-round multiplex PCR followed a first-round RT-PCR using HTBI primers. TCRdb itself ran the multiplex PCR reads through MiXCR, one entry per CDR3 protein. The table records under 200,000 distinct CDR3 sequences, under 40% of them present only once. The CDR3 has 12 residues. V lost 6 bases, J lost 6 bases, and 1 base stayed unmatched.

The source is a middle-aged woman with Graves' ophthalmopathy. The chain carries TRBV12-3 or TRBV12-4 and TRBJ1-2, with 10 bases fitting TRBD1. Sequencing used peripheral blood. In nucleotides, the CDR3 is TGTGCCAGCAGGACAGGGGGCAATGGCTACACCTTC. Translated, it gives CASRTGGNGYTF.